This T cell receptor (beta chain) comes out of a study of tumor-infiltrating lymphocytes in primary liver carcinoma. At the level of the study: Samples had roughly 3.5 to 8 million productive TCRbeta reads, comparable between tissue types. Study-level points and caveats: Tumor-adjacent and tumor-blood pairs shared a smaller degree of overlap than tumor region pairs. Merely some 7-25% of top clones spanned all five tumor regions.

Making TCR beta cDNA involved 400 to 600 ng total RNA and a constant-region primer. Investigators got TCR beta libraries out of three nested multiplex PCR rounds, done with slightly modified ARM-PCR. TCRdb itself ran the multiplex PCR reads through MiXCR, one entry per CDR3 protein. Among more than 85,000 distinct CDR3 sequences listed, approximately 78% were seen once. About this clonotype itself: Its antigen remains unidentified. A junction end diverges from the germline sequence, so it may reflect a read error.

Taking roughly 20-32 mg of unsorted bulk tissue, the authors co-extracted RNA and DNA. Treatment-naive at the time, the patients had chronic HBV infection. Sequenced: liver tumor tissue from sampling region 3. The subset denotes: tumor region T3, left-lateral pole. The TCR sequence derives from a middle-aged man with primary liver carcinoma and hepatitis B virus infection.

The CDR3 DNA reads TGTGTCATCAGTAGTCAGGCTGTAGGAGCGAACACCGGGGAGCTGTTTTTT. It is translated as CVISSQAVGANTGELFF. This chain uses TRBV10-3 with TRBJ2-2; D gene ambiguous. The CDR3 consists of 17 residues. Germline values: CDR1 ENHRY, CDR2 SYGVKD.